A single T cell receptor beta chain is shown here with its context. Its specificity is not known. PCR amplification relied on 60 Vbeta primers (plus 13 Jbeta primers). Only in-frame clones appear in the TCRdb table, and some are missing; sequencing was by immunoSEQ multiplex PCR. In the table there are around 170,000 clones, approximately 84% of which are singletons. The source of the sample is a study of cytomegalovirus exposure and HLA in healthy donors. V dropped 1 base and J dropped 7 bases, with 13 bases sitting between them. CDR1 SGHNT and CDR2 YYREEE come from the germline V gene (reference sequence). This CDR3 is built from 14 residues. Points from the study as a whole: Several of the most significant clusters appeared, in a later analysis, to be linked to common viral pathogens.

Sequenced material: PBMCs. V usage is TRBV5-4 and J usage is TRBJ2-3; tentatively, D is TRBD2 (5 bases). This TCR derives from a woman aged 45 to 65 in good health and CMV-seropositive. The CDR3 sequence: CASSLMRVRNTQYF. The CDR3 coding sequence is TGTGCCAGCAGCTTGATGAGGGTGAGGAATACGCAGTATTTT.